This entry concerns a single T cell receptor beta chain. With a much larger clone just one base away, this may be a read error. This record comes from a study of blood T cells in healthy people across ages. The germline V gene has CDR1 SNHLY and CDR2 FYNNEI. This CDR3 spans 13 amino acids. The authors ran a second PCR of about 7 to 12 cycles using a sample-barcoded 5' primer and a J-beta primer mix. TCRdb fed the 5' RACE reads into MiXCR, producing one record per CDR3 protein. The table records approximately 320,000 distinct CDR3 sequences, around 29% of them present only once. Donor samples were obtained from healthy Caucasian individuals from Russia, aged about 6 to 95.

The genes are TRBV2 and TRBJ2-5; D may be TRBD1 (6 bases). The J call is doubtful: the DNA matches TRBJ2-1 better. The sequencing sample was made of blood. The receptor comes from a woman between 70 and 85 years old in good health. The CDR3 sequence: CTSSGQIPNEQFF. The CDR3 DNA reads TGTACCAGCAGTGGACAGATCCCCAATGAGCAGTTCTTC.